Below are 11 T cell receptor beta chains sequenced from a single sample in a study of shared clonotypes between healthy human individuals. Some clones are missing from TCRdb's copy, which holds only in-frame ones; the method was immunoSEQ multiplex PCR. The sample holds just over 2,000,000 clones, 90% to 95% seen once. The sample taken for sequencing was naive CD4+ T cells sorted from blood. Subset reported: CD45RA+ positively selected. These TCRs come from a man aged 18 to 30 in good health.

The V gene is TRBV19, the J gene TRBJ1-6; possibly TRBD1 for D (5 bases). The V gene lost 3 bases and the J gene lost 8 bases, with 23 bases spanning the gap. This CDR3 has 18 residues. CDR1 and CDR2 (germline): LNHDA, SQIVND (reference sequence). The CDR3 here is CASSILGLDPTTHSPLHF. The DNA of the CDR3 is TGTGCCAGTAGTATTCTGGGACTCGACCCGACGACCCATTCACCCCTCCACTTT.

This clone was counted once. This sequence joins TRBV7-6 and TRBJ2-5, with 9 bases aligning to TRBD2. Per germline, CDR1 SGHVS and CDR2 FNYEAQ. The CDR3 contains 16 residues. V was pared by 6 bases and J by 4 bases, with 12 bases of the junction left unmatched. CDR3 DNA sequence: TGTGCCAGCAGTCTATATGGCGGGGGGGCCGGAGAGACCCAGTACTTC. This sequence encodes CASSLYGGGAGETQYF.

This chain uses TRBV7-8 with TRBJ2-5; a weak D match, TRBD2 (5 bases). The V and J ends lost 5 bases and 5 bases respectively, with 9 bases between them. This CDR3 is built from 12 residues. Per the germline V gene, CDR1 is SGHVS and CDR2 is FQNEAQ. In DNA, the CDR3 is TGTGCCAGCAGCCCTACGGGGGAGACCCAGTACTTC. Protein: CASSPTGETQYF.

The chain recombines TRBV11-2 with TRBJ1-3; no clear D. Between the trimmed V and J ends, which lost 0 bases and 0 bases, there was a span of 6 bases. Germline V CDR1 and CDR2: SGHAT, FQNNGV. CDR3 length: 15 amino acids. CDR3 nucleotides: TGTGCCAGCAGCTTAGACGGCTTCTCTGGAAACACCATATATTTT. Amino acid sequence: CASSLDGFSGNTIYF.

Points on this clone: This sample includes further DNA sequences coding for the same CDR3. The V gene is TRBV10-3, the J gene TRBJ2-7; 7 bases are shared with TRBD2. The germline CDR1 and CDR2 sequences are ENHRY and SYGVKD. J lost 2 bases, V lost 6 bases, and 7 bases had no gene match. The CDR3 extends over 14 amino acids. This CDR3 reads CAISAGLGTYEQYF. In DNA form, the CDR3 reads TGTGCCATCAGCGCCGGACTAGGAACCTACGAGCAGTACTTC.

This rearrangement joins TRBV6-5 to TRBJ2-4; TRBD1 or TRBD2 may be the D gene (5 bases each). Trimming took off 7 bases at V and 2 bases at J, with 15 bases between the two ends. In germline, CDR1 is MNHEY, CDR2 SVGAGI. CDR3 length equals 15 residues. Here the CDR3 reads CASTPGRLTKNIQYF. CDR3 nucleotides: TGTGCCAGCACCCCGGGGCGGTTGACCAAAAACATTCAGTACTTC.

V gene TRBV6-5 combines with J gene TRBJ2-7, with TRBD1 matching over 7 bases. Germline V gives CDR1 MNHEY, CDR2 SVGAGI. The J segment lost 5 bases and the V segment lost 0 bases, leaving 4 bases of the junction unmatched. The length of the CDR3 is 14 residues. CDR3 in DNA: TGTGCCAGCAGTTACTCTAGCGACAGGGACGAGCAGTACTTC. It translates to CASSYSSDRDEQYF.

The V gene is TRBV7-2, the J gene TRBJ2-3; 8 positions agree with TRBD1. This CDR3 contains 14 residues. Germline V gives CDR1 SGHTA, CDR2 FQGNSA. V dropped 5 bases and J dropped 4; count of bases not matched to a gene: 5. The CDR3 is CASSLGDRPDTQYF. CDR3 bases: TGTGCCAGCAGCCTCGGGGACAGGCCAGATACGCAGTATTTT.

This chain connects TRBV9 to TRBJ1-6; the D is unclear. Germline CDR1 SGDLS, CDR2 YYNGEE. This CDR3 is 21 amino acids long. V lost 0 bases and J lost 0, with 22 bases in between. The CDR3 loop is CASSVAGPVAGESSYNSPLHF. CDR3 coding DNA: TGTGCCAGCAGCGTAGCCGGCCCTGTGGCAGGCGAGAGCTCCTATAATTCACCCCTCCACTTT.

The V and J genes are TRBV12-1 and TRBJ2-2; the table assigns TRBD1, which was not confirmed against the DNA. TRBV12-1 is marked as a pseudogene. CDR3 length: 15 residues. This chain's CDR3 is CASSFRDRGPGELFF. The CDR3 DNA reads TGTGCCAGCAGCTTCCGGGACAGGGGGCCCGGGGAGCTGTTTTTT.

To note about this clone: Other DNA sequences in the same sample also yield this CDR3. The rearrangement joins TRBV5-1 to TRBJ2-3; D remains ambiguous. The CDR3 extends over 14 amino acids. Germline V gene lookup returns CDR1 SGHRS and CDR2 YFSETQ. Trimming shortened V by 0 bases and J by 6 bases, and 11 bases separated the two germline ends. CDR3 protein: CASSLGTSTDTQYF. As DNA, the CDR3 is TGCGCCAGCAGCTTGGGTACATCCACGGATACGCAGTATTTT.